This T cell receptor beta chain was obtained from a study of T-cell reconstitution after alpha-beta-depleted transplantation in children. Unique molecular identifiers tagged the TCRbeta library. TCRdb fed the PCR reads into MiXCR, producing one record per CDR3 protein. Among 490,000 or so distinct CDR3 sequences listed, around an eighth were seen once. This sample comprised PBMCs from the stem cell graft donor, obtained from the stem cell graft. The TCR was taken from a human donor who donated a stem cell graft to a child with combined immunodeficiency.

CDR3 protein: CASSFGQGQQETQYF. CDR3 in DNA: TGTGCCAGCAGCTTTGGACAGGGGCAACAAGAGACCCAGTACTTC. The V call is TRBV7-3, the J call TRBJ2-5; 9 bases agree with TRBD1. The CDR3 is 15 amino acids. The V gene's germline CDR1 is SGHTA and CDR2 FQGTGA. V shed 3 bases and J 2 bases; nucleotides not matched to a gene: 4. The full variable domain, rest sourced from reference TRBV7-3 and TRBJ2-5, is GAGVSQTPSNKVTEKGKYVELRCDPISGHTALYWYRQSLGQGPEFLIYFQGTGAADDSGLPNDRFFAVRPEGSVSTLKIQRTERGDSAVYLCASSFGQGQQETQYFGPGTRLLVL.